The 30 T cell receptor beta chains below come from one sample, sequenced in a study of beta chain features in type 1 diabetes. TCRB transcripts that were expressed got sequenced, as all of the isolated RNA had been reverse transcribed. TCRdb's table, derived via immunoSEQ multiplex PCR, lists solely in-frame clones and lacks some. The repertoire has about half a million clones, approximately 10% of them found once; the top ten carry over 0.035%. Sequencing input: naive CD4+ T cells from blood. These receptors were obtained from a woman aged 18-35 years in good health.

The chain carries TRBV29-1 and TRBJ2-7; tentative D call: TRBD2 (7 bases). This CDR3 comprises 13 residues. Trimming left V 4 bases short and J 3 bases short, with 13 bases between. CDR1 and CDR2 (germline): SQVTM, ANQGSEA. CDR3 amino acids: CSVAWRGGYEQYF. CDR3 nucleotide sequence: TGCAGCGTTGCCTGGAGGGGGGGCTACGAGCAGTACTTC.

The chain links TRBV2 to TRBJ2-3, with a weak D call TRBD2 (7 bases). This CDR3 spans 14 amino acids. CDR1 is SNHLY, CDR2 FYNNEI, per germline. The V end lost 7 bases, the J end lost 4 bases, and 15 bases lay between the germline ends. CDR3 in amino acids: CASTGGLVSDTQYF. In DNA, the CDR3 is TGTGCCAGCACCGGGGGGCTCGTCTCAGATACGCAGTATTTT.

The V call is TRBV7-3, the J call TRBJ2-1; no reliable D call. The CDR3 covers 14 residues. CDR1 and CDR2 (germline): SGHTA, FQGTGA. With 5 bases removed from V and 8 bases from J, the gap between germline ends came to 16 bases. The CDR3: CASSPSLVVDEQFF. The DNA for the CDR3 is TGTGCCAGCAGCCCCAGCCTAGTAGTGGATGAGCAGTTCTTC.

Remarks on this clone: At the DNA level, this CDR3 is encoded by other sequences in the same sample as well. The V gene is TRBV2, the J gene TRBJ2-1; 7 nucleotides match TRBD2. This CDR3 spans 15 amino acids. The trim removed 4 bases at V and 3 bases at J, leaving 6 bases unmatched. The germline gives CDR1 SNHLY, CDR2 FYNNEI. The CDR3: CASSVSGGSYNEQFF. DNA for the CDR3: TGTGCCAGCAGTGTATCCGGGGGGAGCTACAATGAGCAGTTCTTC.

The chain joins TRBV12-5 to TRBJ1-5, with D uncertain. Germline CDR1 and CDR2: LGHNT and FRNRAP. CDR3 length equals 12 residues. The germline V and J ends were trimmed by 6 bases and 5 bases, with 8 bases remaining between them. This CDR3 is CASGALHQPQHF. The CDR3 DNA reads as TGTGCTAGTGGGGCCCTCCATCAGCCCCAGCATTTT.

This clone occurred a few times. This chain uses TRBV11-2 with TRBJ2-5, with D perhaps matching TRBD2 (6 bases). Looked up from germline, CDR1 is SGHAT and CDR2 is FQNNGV. V dropped 5 bases and J dropped 4 bases, with 14 bases sitting between them. The CDR3 is 14 residues long. CDR3 in DNA: TGTGCCAGCAGCGTGGACGCGGGGTTAGAGACCCAGTACTTC. It yields the protein CASSVDAGLETQYF.

V usage is TRBV30 and J usage is TRBJ2-2; 11 bases are a match to TRBD2. Germline V gene lookup returns CDR1 GTSNPN and CDR2 SVGIG (reference sequence). The CDR3 covers 16 residues. V dropped 0 bases and J dropped 7; count of bases not matched to a gene: 7. This chain's CDR3 is CAWSVLLAGVGGELFF. The CDR3 nucleotides read TGTGCCTGGAGTGTACTACTAGCGGGAGTCGGCGGGGAGCTGTTTTTT.

This rearrangement joins TRBV21-1 to TRBJ2-7; the table's D call of TRBD1 was not tested on the DNA. TRBV21-1 is reported as a pseudogene. The CDR3 has 16 residues. The CDR3 DNA reads as TGTGCCAGCAGCAAAGCGAGGGCAGGGGATATCTACGAGCAGTACGTC. This sequence encodes CASSKARAGDIYEQYV.

The J gene is TRBJ2-2, the V gene TRBV4-2; 9 bases are a match to TRBD1. After removal of 5 bases from V and 5 bases from J, the junction contained 9 bases not matched to a gene. This CDR3 is 16 amino acids long. CDR1 is LGHNA, CDR2 YNFKEQ, per germline. CDR3 amino acids: CASSARTGVSTGELFF. CDR3 DNA: TGTGCCAGCAGCGCCCGGACAGGGGTATCGACCGGGGAGCTGTTTTTT.

This clone was counted only a few times. The chain carries TRBV7-9 and TRBJ2-7; D remains unclear. The CDR3 contains 14 residues. Germline V CDR1 and CDR2: SEHNR, FQNEAQ (reference sequence). Between the trimmed V and J ends, which lost 5 bases and 4 bases, there was a span of 15 bases. CDR3 nucleotides: TGTGCCAGCAGCCCCCCAGCGCGAGAATACGAGCAGTACTTC. It specifies CASSPPAREYEQYF.

The chain employs TRBV29-1 and TRBJ2-7; D is undetermined. The CDR3 covers 12 residues. CDR1 is SQVTM, CDR2 ANQGSEA, per germline. Between the trimmed V and J ends, which lost 6 bases and 0 bases, there was a span of 9 bases. In nucleotides, the CDR3 is TGCAGCGTCGCGCAGATCTCCTACGAGCAGTACTTC. Translating it yields CSVAQISYEQYF.

J is TRBJ2-3 and V is TRBV7-2; 7 bases map to TRBD2. The length of the CDR3 is 18 residues. J lost 2 bases, V lost 2 bases, and 13 bases had no gene match. The V gene's germline CDR1 is SGHTA and CDR2 FQGNSA. CDR3 sequence reads: CASSLWAPSGGVTDTQYF. The CDR3 bases are TGTGCCAGCAGCTTATGGGCCCCTAGCGGAGGGGTCACAGATACGCAGTATTTT.

The V gene is TRBV7-2, the J gene TRBJ2-7, with unresolved D. The length of the CDR3 is 12 residues. V lost 2 bases and J lost 2, with 4 bases in between. CDR1 SGHTA and CDR2 FQGNSA come from the germline V gene. CDR3: CASSLTPYEQYV. The CDR3 DNA sequence: TGTGCCAGCAGCTTAACCCCCTACGAGCAGTACGTC.

In this sample, this clone turned up a few times. The V gene is TRBV9, the J gene TRBJ2-1; maybe TRBD2 (6 bases). CDR3 length equals 15 residues. Trimming shortened V by 5 bases and J by 6 bases, and 18 bases separated the two germline ends. Germline V gene data show CDR1 as SGDLS and CDR2 as YYNGEE. The CDR3 nucleotides are TGTGCCAGCAGTGCAAGCTACCCGGGAGCCAATGAGCAGTTCTTC. Translated: CASSASYPGANEQFF.

This clone was detected a few times. The chain joins TRBV7-2 to TRBJ2-7; 10 bases agree with TRBD1. The length of the CDR3 is 16 residues. Germline trimming cut 5 bases from V and 7 bases from J; bases unmatched to any gene: 14. CDR1 and CDR2 from the germline V gene are SGHTA and FQGNSA. The CDR3 region is CASSPSPGQGLWEQYF. CDR3 DNA sequence: TGTGCCAGCAGCCCATCGCCGGGACAGGGGTTGTGGGAGCAGTACTTC.

The V gene is TRBV14, the J gene TRBJ2-7, with 9 bases fitting TRBD2. Germline V lookup: CDR1 SGHDN, CDR2 FVKESK. Trimming took 5 bases from V and 2 from J; bases not matched to a gene: 7. This CDR3 contains 15 residues. The CDR3, as DNA: TGTGCCAGCAGCGGGGGGCTAGCGGGGCCCTACGAGCAGTACTTC. Residues: CASSGGLAGPYEQYF.

The chain carries TRBV9 and TRBJ2-7; no clear D gene. Per germline, CDR1 SGDLS and CDR2 YYNGEE. V was shortened by 0 bases and J by 2 bases, with 12 bases between the two germline ends. The length of the CDR3 is 15 residues. The CDR3 DNA follows: TGTGCCAGCAGCGTAGTGATTCGACAAACCTACGAGCAGTACTTC. Translation: CASSVVIRQTYEQYF.

This chain links TRBV4-3 with TRBJ2-3, with D perhaps given as TRBD1 or TRBD2 (5 bases each). Germline-derived CDR1 and CDR2 are LGHNA and YSLEER. V lost 0 bases, J lost 2 bases, and 18 bases lay in between. The CDR3 runs 18 residues. The CDR3 sequence: CASSQDVNRDGYTDTQYF. The CDR3 DNA reads as TGCGCCAGCAGCCAAGATGTCAACCGGGACGGATACACAGATACGCAGTATTTT.

The chain recombines TRBV11-2 with TRBJ2-1; D is undetermined. Germline CDR1 reads SGHAT; CDR2 reads FQNNGV. The CDR3 spans 11 residues. Trimming removed 1 base at V and 9 bases at J, with 4 bases between. The CDR3 is CASSLVFEQFF. The CDR3 nucleotides read TGTGCCAGCAGCTTAGTCTTTGAGCAGTTCTTC.

This chain joins TRBV18 and TRBJ2-1; tentatively, D is TRBD1 (6 bases). From germline, CDR1 is KGHSH and CDR2 LQKENI. The V end lost 3 bases, the J end lost 14 bases, and 11 bases lay between the germline ends. CDR3 length equals 11 residues. The DNA of the CDR3 is TGTGCCAGCTCACCGGACAGCCAAAAGTTCTTC. This gives the protein CASSPDSQKFF.

The CDR3 sequence is CAWSVRGPPYEQYF. DNA of the CDR3: TGTGCCTGGAGTGTCCGAGGGCCTCCTTACGAGCAGTACTTC. The gene calls are TRBV30 and TRBJ2-7, with TRBD2 as a possible D gene (5 bases). Germline loops: CDR1 GTSNPN, CDR2 SVGIG (reference sequence). Trimming pared 0 bases from V and 4 bases from J, leaving 13 bases between. This CDR3 comprises 14 residues.

The rearrangement links TRBV6-1 to TRBJ2-3; 7 positions match TRBD1. The CDR3 runs 14 residues. Germline loops: CDR1 MNHNS, CDR2 SASEGT. J gave up 4 bases and V 6 bases, and 7 bases lay outside the gene matches. The CDR3: CASSPDRASDTQYF. For the CDR3, the DNA is TGTGCCAGCAGCCCTGACAGGGCCTCAGATACGCAGTATTTT.

The chain combines TRBV14 with TRBJ2-3; TRBD2 is a possible D gene (5 bases). V lost 4 bases and J lost 3, with 17 bases in between. The CDR3 has 16 residues. Germline CDR1 is SGHDN and CDR2 is FVKESK. CDR3 in amino acids: CASSPRPGMGTDTQYF. The CDR3 nucleotides read TGTGCCAGCAGCCCCCGTCCGGGGATGGGGACAGATACGCAGTATTTT.

This clone has more than one count but fewer than ten. The chain combines TRBV25-1 with TRBJ2-5; possibly TRBD2 for D (7 bases). The germline CDR1 and CDR2 sequences are MGHDK and SYGVNS. Trimming took off 7 bases at V and 11 bases at J, with 26 bases between the two ends. The CDR3 spans 15 residues. Here the CDR3 DNA reads TGTGCCAGCACAGGATTCCCTACCCAGGGGAGGGAGCAGTACTTC. This codes for CASTGFPTQGREQYF. Supplemented by reference TRBV25-1 and TRBJ2-5, the full variable domain reads EADIYQTPRYLVIGTGKKITLECSQTMGHDKMYWYQQDPGMELHLIHYSYGVNSTEKGDLSSESTVSRIRTEHFPLTLESARPSHTSQYLCASTGFPTQGREQYFGPGTRLLVL.

This rearrangement joins TRBV9 to TRBJ2-5; unclear D gene. Trimming stripped 0 bases from V and 2 bases from J, with 8 bases between. Germline V gene lookup returns CDR1 SGDLS and CDR2 YYNGEE. CDR3 length: 14 amino acids. CDR3 loop: CASSVVGDQETQYF. DNA for the CDR3: TGTGCCAGCAGCGTAGTTGGAGATCAAGAGACCCAGTACTTC.

The rearrangement uses TRBV7-3 and TRBJ2-5, with D perhaps assigned TRBD1 or TRBD2 (6 bases each). Trimming took 5 bases from V and 5 from J, leaving 18 bases between them. The CDR3 has 15 residues. Germline V lookup: CDR1 SGHTA, CDR2 FQGTGA. This CDR3 is CASSQGRGPRETQYF. The CDR3, as DNA: TGTGCCAGCAGCCAGGGCCGGGGGCCACGGGAGACCCAGTACTTC.

The chain is built from TRBV5-1 and TRBJ2-1; possibly TRBD1 for D (5 bases). CDR3 length equals 14 residues. Trimming removed 6 bases at V and 6 bases at J, with 16 bases between. From germline, CDR1 is SGHRS and CDR2 YFSETQ. The CDR3 loop reads CASNSRTLSNEQFF. CDR3 in DNA: TGCGCCAGCAATAGCAGGACATTAAGCAATGAGCAGTTCTTC.

The rearrangement links TRBV7-2 to TRBJ2-2; no definite D call. Germline loops: CDR1 SGHTA, CDR2 FQGNSA. The CDR3 length is 15 residues. V lost 0 bases and J lost 8, with 13 bases in between. CDR3 residues: CASSLAPRAAGELFF. As DNA, the CDR3 is TGTGCCAGCAGCTTAGCGCCTAGAGCCGCAGGGGAGCTGTTTTTT.

This clone was seen a handful of times. The chain combines TRBV20-1 with TRBJ2-1, with unresolved D. Germline CDR1 reads DFQATT; CDR2 reads SNEGSKA (reference sequence). This CDR3 has 10 residues. The V gene lost 6 bases and the J gene lost 7 bases, with 7 bases spanning the gap. CDR3 nucleotide sequence: TGCAGTGCCTGGCTGAATGAGCAGTTCTTC. Its protein is CSAWLNEQFF.

The V call is TRBV9, the J call TRBJ1-2, with TRBD1 matching 7 bases. This CDR3 has 14 residues. In germline, CDR1 is SGDLS, CDR2 YYNGEE. V shed 5 bases, J shed 0 bases, and the junction held 4 bases outside the gene matches. As DNA, the CDR3 is TGTGCCAGCAGAACGACAGGGACTAACTATGGCTACACCTTC. Amino acid sequence: CASRTTGTNYGYTF.